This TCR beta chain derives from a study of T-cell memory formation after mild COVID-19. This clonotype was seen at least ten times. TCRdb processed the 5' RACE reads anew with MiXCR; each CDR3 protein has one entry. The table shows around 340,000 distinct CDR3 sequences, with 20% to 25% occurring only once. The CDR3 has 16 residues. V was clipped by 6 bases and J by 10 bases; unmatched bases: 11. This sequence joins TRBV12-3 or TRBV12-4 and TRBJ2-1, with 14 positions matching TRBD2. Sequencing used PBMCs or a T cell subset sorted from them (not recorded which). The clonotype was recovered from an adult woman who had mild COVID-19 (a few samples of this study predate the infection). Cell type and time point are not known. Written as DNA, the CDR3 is TGTGCCAGCAGCCCCCCGGGACTAGCGGGGGTGCTCGAGCAGTTCTTC. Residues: CASSPPGLAGVLEQFF.